This TCR beta chain was obtained from a study of blood T cell repertoires in COVID-19. CDR1 and CDR2 (germline): SGHVS, FQNEAQ. V lost 1 base to trimming and J lost 5 bases, with 8 bases between them. This CDR3 comprises 14 residues. Original methodology: Amplifying reference gene primers gave estimates of nucleated cell counts. The method was immunoSEQ multiplex PCR; TCRdb's version includes in-frame clones alone and lacks a portion of them. V, J and clone size derive from that table, while D and trimming were established from the DNA sequence. Among roughly 300,000 clones listed, approximately 90% were seen once.

The TCR sequence derives from a woman aged 40 to 50 with acute COVID-19. The sample comprised PBMCs or T cells enriched from blood (not recorded which). The J gene is TRBJ1-4, the V gene TRBV7-8, with D unclear. CDR3 loop: CASSLGGGNEKLFF. DNA of the CDR3: TGTGCCAGCAGCTTAGGCGGAGGGAATGAAAAACTGTTTTTT.